These T cell receptor beta chains were read from a single sample in a study of control samples from healthy donors and cancer patients. The repertoire was sequenced with immunoSEQ multiplex PCR; TCRdb's copy has only in-frame clones and lacks some. In the table there are some 71,000 clones, 90% of which are singletons. The sample consisted of PBMCs. The source of these receptors is a woman between 45 and 65 years old with colorectal cancer. Both conserved end residues are part of each CDR3. The D gene is left open where the match is weak. The size entry is marked missing in some rows and otherwise reads once, few, many or a size class.

v_call	d_call	clone_size	j_call	cdr3_aa	cdr3_nt
TRBV30	-	-	TRBJ2-3	CAWSAGSSGGGDTQYF	TGTGCCTGGAGTGCAGGTTCTAGCGGAGGGGGGGATACGCAGTATTTT
TRBV5-1	-	-	TRBJ2-1	CASSLYLEGRNEQFF	TGCGCCAGCAGCTTGTACCTCGAGGGGAGGAATGAGCAGTTCTTC
TRBV28	-	-	TRBJ1-1	CASRSSWTEAFF	TGTGCCAGCAGGTCCTCGTGGACTGAAGCTTTCTTT
TRBV7-9	-	-	TRBJ1-1	CASSHQENTEAFF	TGTGCCAGCAGCCATCAGGAGAACACTGAAGCTTTCTTT
TRBV6-5	-	-	TRBJ2-3	CASSSRNTDTQYF	TGTGCCAGCAGTTCTCGGAATACAGATACGCAGTATTTT
TRBV19	TRBD2	-	TRBJ2-3	CASSINWASGRAEADTQYF	TGTGCCAGTAGTATAAATTGGGCTAGCGGGAGGGCCGAAGCAGATACGCAGTATTTT
TRBV2	-	-	TRBJ2-2	CASSETGSAGELFF	TGTGCCAGCAGTGAGACCGGGAGCGCCGGGGAGCTGTTTTTT
TRBV20-1	-	-	TRBJ2-7	CSASRSTYEQYF	TGCAGTGCTAGTCGCTCCACCTACGAGCAGTACTTC
TRBV12-5	-	few	TRBJ1-5	CATSGDGNQPQHF	TGTGCTACCTCAGGGGATGGCAATCAGCCCCAGCATTTT
TRBV27	-	-	TRBJ2-1	CASSLSEKQFF	TGTGCCAGCAGTTTGTCGGAGAAGCAGTTCTTC
TRBV5-6	-	-	TRBJ1-2	CASSLGWVGNYGYTF	TGTGCCAGCAGCCTAGGATGGGTGGGTAACTATGGCTACACCTTC
TRBV29-1	-	-	TRBJ1-5	CSVASGQGNQPQHF	TGCAGCGTTGCCTCGGGGCAGGGCAATCAGCCCCAGCATTTT
TRBV18	-	-	TRBJ1-1	CASSLTWGREAEAFF	TGTGCCAGCTCACTAACTTGGGGGCGAGAGGCTGAAGCTTTCTTT
TRBV19	TRBD2	-	TRBJ2-1	CASSKGLAGNEQFF	TGTGCCAGTAGTAAAGGTCTAGCGGGCAATGAGCAGTTCTTC
TRBV19	-	-	TRBJ2-3	CASSADAAGTDTQYF	TGTGCCAGTAGTGCGGACGCGGCGGGCACAGATACGCAGTATTTT
TRBV15	TRBD2	once	TRBJ2-5	CATVEGGSGQETQYF	TGTGCCACCGTCGAAGGCGGGAGTGGCCAAGAGACCCAGTACTTC
TRBV30	-	-	TRBJ2-1	CAWSQVNEQFF	TGTGCCTGGAGTCAGGTAAATGAGCAGTTCTTC
TRBV5-1	TRBD2	few	TRBJ2-1	CASAVRGLAGVGMFDEQFF	TGCGCCAGCGCCGTCAGGGGACTAGCGGGGGTAGGGATGTTCGATGAGCAGTTCTTC
TRBV4-2	-	-	TRBJ2-1	CASSQDLGGSYNEQFF	TGTGCCAGCAGCCAAGATCTGGGGGGCTCCTACAATGAGCAGTTCTTC
TRBV7-9	-	-	TRBJ2-7	CASSSLETYEQYF	TGTGCCAGCAGCTCCCTGGAGACCTACGAGCAGTACTTC
TRBV9	TRBD1	-	TRBJ1-6	CASSSRTGYNSPLHF	TGTGCCAGCAGCTCCCGGACAGGATACAATTCACCCCTCCACTTT
TRBV7-3	-	-	TRBJ2-1	CASSPKASRGDEQFF	TGTGCCAGCAGCCCTAAAGCCTCCCGCGGGGATGAGCAGTTCTTC
TRBV25-1	-	-	TRBJ1-1	CASGLGSGEGNTEAFF	TGTGCCAGCGGACTCGGGAGCGGCGAGGGAAACACTGAAGCTTTCTTT
TRBV2	-	-	TRBJ1-1	CASKSNRRNTEAFF	TGTGCCAGCAAGTCCAACAGGAGGAACACTGAAGCTTTCTTT
TRBV5-4	TRBD1	-	TRBJ2-7	CASGRQGNNYEQYF	TGTGCCAGCGGAAGACAGGGTAATAACTACGAGCAGTACTTC
TRBV5-6	-	-	TRBJ2-7	CASRIDGDSYEQYF	TGTGCCAGCAGGATCGACGGTGACTCCTACGAGCAGTACTTC
TRBV9	TRBD1	-	TRBJ1-3	CASSPQGARGDTIYF	TGTGCCAGCAGCCCCCAGGGGGCGCGGGGGGACACCATATATTTT
TRBV4-1	TRBD1	-	TRBJ1-3	CASSQDPGQFSGNTIYF	TGCGCCAGCAGCCAAGACCCGGGACAGTTCTCTGGAAACACCATATATTTT
TRBV4-1	-	once	TRBJ2-5	CASSQEGGFGGVKTQYF	TGCGCCAGCAGCCAAGAGGGGGGCTTTGGGGGAGTTAAGACCCAGTACTTC
TRBV5-1	-	-	TRBJ1-4	CASSLGQGSYEKLFF	TGCGCCAGCAGCTTGGGTCAGGGATCTTATGAAAAACTGTTTTTT
TRBV19	TRBD1	-	TRBJ1-6	CASENRGSVSSPLHF	TGTGCCAGTGAAAACAGGGGATCGGTTAGTTCACCCCTCCACTTT
TRBV28	TRBD1	-	TRBJ1-1	CASTRQGVNTEAFF	TGTGCCAGCACCCGACAGGGGGTGAACACTGAAGCTTTCTTT
TRBV29-1	TRBD1	once	TRBJ1-2	CSVAAGQGAGGYTF	TGCAGCGTTGCAGCGGGGCAGGGGGCAGGTGGCTACACCTTC
TRBV27	-	-	TRBJ1-2	CASSPRGVNYGYTF	TGTGCCAGCAGCCCACGCGGTGTTAACTATGGCTACACCTTC
TRBV6-5	-	-	TRBJ2-2	CASRYGSTGELFF	TGTGCCAGCAGATATGGGAGCACCGGGGAGCTGTTTTTT
TRBV7-8	-	-	TRBJ2-3	CASSLAPGSTDTQYF	TGTGCCAGCAGCTTAGCCCCGGGTAGCACAGATACGCAGTATTTT
TRBV2	-	-	TRBJ1-5	CASSLARGFSDSNQPQHF	TGTGCCAGCAGCTTGGCCCGGGGTTTTTCGGATAGCAATCAGCCCCAGCATTTT
TRBV11-2	-	-	TRBJ2-5	CASSPRVWIYQGKETQYF	TGTGCCAGCAGCCCCCGGGTTTGGATTTACCAGGGGAAAGAGACCCAGTACTTC
TRBV15	-	once	TRBJ1-5	CATSRELVSNQPQHF	TGTGCCACCAGCAGAGAGTTGGTTAGCAATCAGCCCCAGCATTTT
TRBV10-3	-	-	TRBJ1-1	CAISERGEAFF	TGTGCCATCAGTGAGAGGGGTGAAGCTTTCTTT
TRBV5-1	-	-	TRBJ1-2	CASSFVGGGDGYTF	TGCGCCAGCAGCTTCGTCGGGGGAGGCGATGGCTACACCTTC
TRBV6-1	-	-	TRBJ1-4	CASSDSATNEKLFF	TGTGCCAGCAGTGACAGTGCAACTAATGAAAAACTGTTTTTT
TRBV6-1	TRBD1	-	TRBJ1-2	CASSEGDTGGYGYTF	TGTGCCAGCAGTGAAGGAGACACAGGGGGCTATGGCTACACCTTC
TRBV2	-	-	TRBJ2-7	CASSDTGTYEQYF	TGTGCCAGCAGTGACACAGGGACCTACGAGCAGTACTTC
TRBV3-1/TRBV3-2	TRBD1	-	TRBJ2-3	CASSQDVRQGSTDTQYF	TGTGCCAGCAGCCAAGATGTAAGACAGGGGAGCACAGATACGCAGTATTTT
TRBV29-1	-	-	TRBJ2-1	CSVEDPRTMTYNEQFF	TGCAGCGTTGAAGATCCAAGGACAATGACCTACAATGAGCAGTTCTTC
TRBV18	TRBD1	few	TRBJ1-6	CASSPGQGSFNSPLHF	TGTGCCAGCTCACCAGGACAGGGGAGTTTTAATTCACCCCTCCACTTT
TRBV30	-	-	TRBJ2-3	CAWMALTSTDTQYF	TGTGCCTGGATGGCCCTAACGAGCACAGATACGCAGTATTTT